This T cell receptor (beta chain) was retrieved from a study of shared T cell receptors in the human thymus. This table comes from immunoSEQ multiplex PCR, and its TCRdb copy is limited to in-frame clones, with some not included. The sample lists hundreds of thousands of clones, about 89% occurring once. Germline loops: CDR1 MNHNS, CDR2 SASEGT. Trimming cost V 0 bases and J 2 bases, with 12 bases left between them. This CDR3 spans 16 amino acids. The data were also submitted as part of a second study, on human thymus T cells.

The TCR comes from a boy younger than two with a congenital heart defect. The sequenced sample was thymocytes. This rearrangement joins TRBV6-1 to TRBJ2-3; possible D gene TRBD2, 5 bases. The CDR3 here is CASSEAGKGNTDTQYF. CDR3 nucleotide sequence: TGTGCCAGCAGTGAAGCCGGGAAAGGGAACACAGATACGCAGTATTTT.